The present T cell receptor beta chain was sequenced within a study of blood T cells in healthy people across ages (dated by TCRdb to between 2015 and 2016). About the full investigation: In model experiments, template switching captured roughly one uniquely barcoded TCR beta cDNA molecule for every two T cells. Using the same blood draw, the study looked at two additional independent replicas of 1 million unique cDNA reads for two donors, one aged 18 to 30 and the other aged 80 or older. The study measured age-related changes in TCR beta repertoire diversity using deep sequencing normalized with unique cDNA molecular identifiers. To avoid experimental bias, donors of different ages were distributed randomly across sequencing lanes. The donors were divided into four age groups: young (average around 16 years), middle-aged (around 37), aged (approximately 62) and long-lived (82). Points the paper makes about the study in general: Compared with the aged group, more naive CD4+ T cells, fewer expanded clones and increased TCR diversity were shown by the long-lived group, suggesting age selection. Observed TCR beta diversity per million T cells fell roughly linearly with age, and a significant reduction was already apparent by age around 40. Bulk unsorted PBMC profiling prevented conclusive comparison of naive and antigen-experienced compartments. Total diversity estimates from one million sequenced T cells were considered lower bounds and underestimates. The CMV infection status of donors was not known, potentially confounding age-related changes in expanded clonotypes. The percentage of naive T cells measured by flow cytometry correlated strongly with observed TCR beta diversity.

Systemically healthy Caucasian individuals from Russia, some 38 in total and aged about 6 to 90 years, were included as donors. Each donor gave about 9.8 milliliters of peripheral blood, drawn into EDTA-treated Vacutainer tubes. Ficoll-Paque density-gradient centrifugation was used to isolate PBMCs, with at least 6.5 million obtained per sample. Total RNA was extracted from PBMCs with Trizol reagent, with at least 6 micrograms obtained per sample. The percentages of naive CD45RAhigh/CD27high T cells were determined by flow cytometry on a PBMC aliquot from every donor. The CDR3 starts with the cysteine, ends with the phenylalanine, and has 15 residues. Of the read, only the CDR3 DNA is kept; its 45 bases are in frame from base 1. The V end loses 5 bases and the J end loses 4 bases, and a stretch of 15 bases separates them. The germline V gene provides CDR1 MDHEN and CDR2 SYDVKM. Notes on this clonotype: This receptor's antigen is unknown. Base qualities are missing; no much larger clone stands one base away.

Library prep was done by 5' RACE. Sequenced on an Illumina HiSeq 2500. A second PCR of about 6 to 11 cycles was run with a J-beta primer mix and a sample-barcoded 5' primer. A unique molecular identifier was introduced onto each TCR beta cDNA molecule by a template-switch 5' adaptor carrying 12 random nucleotides. Each sample yielded at least 3 million CDR3-containing paired-end reads. All of the RNA was converted into first-strand cDNA using the Mint cDNA synthesis kit, with a TRBC-specific oligonucleotide serving as the primer. After uracil-DNA glycosylase treatment, a first 18-cycle PCR used universal primers M1SS and BC2_uni_R on all cDNA. Processing in the source paper ran as follows. For normalization, 1 million high-quality reads were randomly selected from each sample, with every read carrying a distinct molecular identifier. Reads sharing molecular identifiers were discarded rather than binned into consensus sequences. MiTCR, run with a Q25 quality threshold and the strictest error-elimination algorithm, handled CDR3 identification, clonotype clustering and error correction. Lower-bound total TCR beta diversity was estimated with a nonparametric unseen species model using Euler transformation. TCRdb itself trimmed the public reads at Q25 with fastp, ran MiXCR and retained productive beta chains. Rows with a matching CDR3 protein are joined into one entry that keeps the most common DNA and genes. The V and J calls and clone size are TCRdb's, not the authors'. The sample table records hundreds of thousands of distinct CDR3 sequences; approximately 40% of these occur just once. 25% to 35% of the sample belongs to the ten largest clones.

The TCR originated in a man at least 80 years old in good health. Sequenced sample: blood. In this chain, TRBV28 is recombined with TRBJ2-1, and TRBD2 may be the D gene, going by 5 matching bases. The DNA sequence reads TGTGCCAGCAGTCTAGGACTGAGCAGGTACAATGAGCAGTTCTTC. The translation is CASSLGLSRYNEQFF.